The clone carrying this TCR beta chain was detected only a few times. Its antigen is undetermined. TCR cDNA was made by 5'RACE template switching, adding a universal primer site and UMIs. TCRdb passed the 5' RACE reads through MiXCR, listing each CDR3 protein once. Of a few hundred thousand distinct CDR3 sequences in the sample, around a sixth are singletons; the top ten hold approximately 15%. The data originate from a study of T cells after yellow fever vaccination. CDR1 SNHLY and CDR2 FYNNEI come from the germline V gene. The V end was cut by 10 bases, the J end by 8 bases, with 21 bases between. The CDR3 totals 14 residues. Study-level results: Post-booster repertoires contained most primary-vaccination clones again (approximately 97% CD4, roughly 90% CD8).

The material was PBMCs, obtained roughly 5 days after the first yellow fever vaccination. The clonotype was recovered from a man between 18 and 35 years old who received the YFV17D yellow fever vaccine. The chain links TRBV2 to TRBJ2-1; perhaps TRBD1 as D (6 bases). DNA of the CDR3: TGTGCCACCCCACTGGACAGTGTTCCTGATGAGCAGTTCTTC. This codes for CATPLDSVPDEQFF.